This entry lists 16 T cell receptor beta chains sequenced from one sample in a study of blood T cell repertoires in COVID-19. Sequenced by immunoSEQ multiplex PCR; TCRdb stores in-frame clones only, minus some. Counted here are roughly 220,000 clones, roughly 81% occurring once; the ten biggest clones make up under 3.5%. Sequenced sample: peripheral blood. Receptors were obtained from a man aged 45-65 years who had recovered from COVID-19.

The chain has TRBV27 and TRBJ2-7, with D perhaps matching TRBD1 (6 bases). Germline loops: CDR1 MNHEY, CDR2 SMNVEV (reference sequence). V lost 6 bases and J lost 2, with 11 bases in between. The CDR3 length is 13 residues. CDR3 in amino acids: CASRLGTPYEQYF. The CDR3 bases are TGTGCCAGCAGACTAGGGACACCCTACGAGCAGTACTTC.

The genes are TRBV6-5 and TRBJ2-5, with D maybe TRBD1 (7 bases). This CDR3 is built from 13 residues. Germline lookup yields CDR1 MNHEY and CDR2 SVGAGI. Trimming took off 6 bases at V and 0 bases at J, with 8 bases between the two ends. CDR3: CASSRGDQETQYF. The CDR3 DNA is TGTGCCAGCAGCAGGGGGGACCAAGAGACCCAGTACTTC.

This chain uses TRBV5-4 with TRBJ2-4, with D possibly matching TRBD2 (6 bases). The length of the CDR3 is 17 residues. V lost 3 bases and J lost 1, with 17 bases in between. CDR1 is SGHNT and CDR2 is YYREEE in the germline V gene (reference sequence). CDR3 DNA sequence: TGTGCCAGCAGCTCATCCGGGAGACTAGGGGCCAAAAACATTCAGTACTTC. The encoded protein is CASSSSGRLGAKNIQYF.

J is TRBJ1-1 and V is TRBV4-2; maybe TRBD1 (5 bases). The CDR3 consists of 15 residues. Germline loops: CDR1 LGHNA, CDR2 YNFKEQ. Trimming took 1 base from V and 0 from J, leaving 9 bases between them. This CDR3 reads CASSQGRGMNTEAFF. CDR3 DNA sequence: TGTGCCAGCAGCCAAGGGCGGGGCATGAACACTGAAGCTTTCTTT.

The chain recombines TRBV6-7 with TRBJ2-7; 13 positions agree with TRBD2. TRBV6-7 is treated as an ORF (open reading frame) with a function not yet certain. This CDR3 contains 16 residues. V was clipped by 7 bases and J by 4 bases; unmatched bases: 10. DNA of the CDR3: TGTGCCAGCAAGGGCAGGGGACTAGCGGGACGATACGAGCAGTACTTC. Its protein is CASKGRGLAGRYEQYF.

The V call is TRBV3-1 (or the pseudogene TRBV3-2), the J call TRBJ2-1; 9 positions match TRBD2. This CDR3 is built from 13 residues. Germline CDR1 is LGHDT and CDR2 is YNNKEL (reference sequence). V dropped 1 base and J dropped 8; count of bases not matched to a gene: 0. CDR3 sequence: CASSQGLADEQFF. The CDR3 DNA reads TGTGCCAGCAGCCAAGGACTAGCGGATGAGCAGTTCTTC.

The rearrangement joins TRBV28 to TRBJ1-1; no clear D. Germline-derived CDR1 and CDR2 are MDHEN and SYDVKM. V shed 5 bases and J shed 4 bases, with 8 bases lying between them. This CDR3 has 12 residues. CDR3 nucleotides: TGTGCCAGCAGTCCCCGAGGCACTGAAGCTTTCTTT. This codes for CASSPRGTEAFF.

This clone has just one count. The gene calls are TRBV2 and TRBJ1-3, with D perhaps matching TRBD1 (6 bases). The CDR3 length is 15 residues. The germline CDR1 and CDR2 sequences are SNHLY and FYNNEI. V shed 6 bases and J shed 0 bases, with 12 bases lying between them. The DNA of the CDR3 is TGTGCCAGCAGCTTAACAGGGTTCTCTGGAAACACCATATATTTT. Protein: CASSLTGFSGNTIYF. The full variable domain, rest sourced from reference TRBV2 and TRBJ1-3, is EPEVTQTPSHQVTQMGQEVILRCVPISNHLYFYWYRQILGQKVEFLVSFYNNEISEKSEIFDDQFSVERPDGSNFTLKIRSTKLEDSAMYFCASSLTGFSGNTIYFGEGSWLTVV.

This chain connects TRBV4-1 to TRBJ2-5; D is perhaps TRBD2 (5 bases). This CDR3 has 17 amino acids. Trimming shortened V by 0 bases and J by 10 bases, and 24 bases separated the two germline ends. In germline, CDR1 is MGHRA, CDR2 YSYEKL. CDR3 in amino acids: CASSQDYRARSGVGQYF. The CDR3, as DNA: TGCGCCAGCAGCCAAGATTATAGGGCTCGATCCGGGGTAGGCCAGTACTTC.

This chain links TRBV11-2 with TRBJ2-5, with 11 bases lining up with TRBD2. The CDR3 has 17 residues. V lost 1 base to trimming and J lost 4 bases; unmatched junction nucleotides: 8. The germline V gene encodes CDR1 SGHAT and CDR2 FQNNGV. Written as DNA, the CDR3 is TGTGCCAGCAGCTTAGTGTCTAGCGGGAGGCCCGGAGAGACCCAGTACTTC. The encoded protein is CASSLVSSGRPGETQYF. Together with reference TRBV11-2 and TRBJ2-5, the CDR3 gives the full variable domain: EAGVAQSPRYKIIEKRQSVAFWCNPISGHATLYWYQQILGQGPKLLIQFQNNGVVDDSQLPKDRFSAERLKGVDSTLKIQPAKLEDSAVYLCASSLVSSGRPGETQYFGPGTRLLVL.

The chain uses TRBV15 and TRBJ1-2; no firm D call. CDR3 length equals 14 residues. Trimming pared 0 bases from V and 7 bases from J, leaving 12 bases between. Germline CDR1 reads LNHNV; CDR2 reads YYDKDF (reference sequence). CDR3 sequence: CATSRDPGSGGYTF. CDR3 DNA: TGTGCCACCAGCAGAGATCCCGGGTCCGGTGGCTACACCTTC.

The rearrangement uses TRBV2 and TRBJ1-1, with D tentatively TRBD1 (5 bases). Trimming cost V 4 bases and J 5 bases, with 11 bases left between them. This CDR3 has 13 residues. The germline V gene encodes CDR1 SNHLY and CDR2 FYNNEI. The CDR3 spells CASSGQGGTEAFF. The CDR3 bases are TGTGCCAGCAGTGGGCAGGGAGGGACTGAAGCTTTCTTT.

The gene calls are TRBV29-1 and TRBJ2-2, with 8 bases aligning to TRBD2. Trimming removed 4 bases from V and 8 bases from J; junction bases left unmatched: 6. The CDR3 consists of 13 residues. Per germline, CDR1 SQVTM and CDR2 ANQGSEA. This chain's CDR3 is CSVGSGSRGELFF. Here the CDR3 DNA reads TGCAGCGTTGGAAGCGGGAGTAGGGGGGAGCTGTTTTTT.

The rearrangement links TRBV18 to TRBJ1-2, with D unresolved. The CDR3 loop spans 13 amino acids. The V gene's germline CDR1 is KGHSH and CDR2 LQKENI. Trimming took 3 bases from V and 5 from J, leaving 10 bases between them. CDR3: CASSPIEQYGYTF. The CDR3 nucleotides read TGTGCCAGCTCACCGATCGAACAGTATGGCTACACCTTC. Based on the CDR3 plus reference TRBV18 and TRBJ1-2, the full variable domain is NAGVMQNPRHLVRRRGQEARLRCSPMKGHSHVYWYRQLPEEGLKFMVYLQKENIIDESGMPKERFSAEFPKEGPSILRIQQVVRGDSAAYFCASSPIEQYGYTFGSGTRLTVV.

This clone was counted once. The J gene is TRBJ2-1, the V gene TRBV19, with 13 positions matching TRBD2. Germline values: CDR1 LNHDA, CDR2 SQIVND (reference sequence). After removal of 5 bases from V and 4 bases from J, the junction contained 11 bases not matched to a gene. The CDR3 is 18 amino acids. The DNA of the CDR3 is TGTGCCAGTAGTCCCAGCCCGGGACTAGCGGGGAAGTACAATGAGCAGTTCTTC. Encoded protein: CASSPSPGLAGKYNEQFF. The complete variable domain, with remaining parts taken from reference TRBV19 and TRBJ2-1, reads DGGITQSPKYLFRKEGQNVTLSCEQNLNHDAMYWYRQDPGQGLRLIYYSQIVNDFQKGDIAEGYSVSREKKESFPLTVTSAQKNPTAFYLCASSPSPGLAGKYNEQFFGPGTRLTVL.

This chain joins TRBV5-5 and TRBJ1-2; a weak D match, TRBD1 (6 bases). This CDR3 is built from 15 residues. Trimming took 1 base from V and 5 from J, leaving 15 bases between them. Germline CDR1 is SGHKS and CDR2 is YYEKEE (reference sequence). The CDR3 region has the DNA TGTGCCAGCAGCTTGTTGGTCGGGGGGCAGTATGGCTACACCTTC. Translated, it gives CASSLLVGGQYGYTF.